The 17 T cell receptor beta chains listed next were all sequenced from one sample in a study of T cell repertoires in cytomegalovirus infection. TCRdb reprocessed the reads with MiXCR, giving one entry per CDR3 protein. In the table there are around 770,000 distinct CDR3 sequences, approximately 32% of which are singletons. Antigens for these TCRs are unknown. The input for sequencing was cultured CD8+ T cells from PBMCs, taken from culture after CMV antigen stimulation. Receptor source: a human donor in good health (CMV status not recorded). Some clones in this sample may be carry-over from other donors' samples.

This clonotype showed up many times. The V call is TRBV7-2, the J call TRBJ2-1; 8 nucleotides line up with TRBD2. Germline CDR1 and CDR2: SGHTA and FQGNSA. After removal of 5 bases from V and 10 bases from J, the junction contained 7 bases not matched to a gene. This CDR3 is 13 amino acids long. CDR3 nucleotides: TGTGCCAGCAGCCCGGGGGGGCTAAGAGAGCAGTTCTTC. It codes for CASSPGGLREQFF.

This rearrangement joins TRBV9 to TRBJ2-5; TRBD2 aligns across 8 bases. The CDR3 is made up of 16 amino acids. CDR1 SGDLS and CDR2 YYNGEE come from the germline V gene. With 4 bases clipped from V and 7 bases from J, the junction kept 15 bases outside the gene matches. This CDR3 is CASSSGGGGPAGTQYF. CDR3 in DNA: TGTGCCAGCAGCTCCGGGGGGGGGGGGCCCGCGGGGACCCAGTACTTC.

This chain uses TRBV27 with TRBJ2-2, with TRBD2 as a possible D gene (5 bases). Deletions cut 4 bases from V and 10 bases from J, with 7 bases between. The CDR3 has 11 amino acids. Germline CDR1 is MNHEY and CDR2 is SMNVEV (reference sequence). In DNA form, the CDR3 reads TGTGCCAGCAGTTGGGGAGAGGAGCTGTTTTTT. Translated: CASSWGEELFF.

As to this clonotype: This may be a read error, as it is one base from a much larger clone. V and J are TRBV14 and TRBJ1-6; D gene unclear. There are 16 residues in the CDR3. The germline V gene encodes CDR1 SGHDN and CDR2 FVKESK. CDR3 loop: CSSSQVNYARNSPLHF. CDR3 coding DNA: TGTTCCAGCAGCCAAGTTAATTACGCCCGGAATTCACCCCTCCACTTT.

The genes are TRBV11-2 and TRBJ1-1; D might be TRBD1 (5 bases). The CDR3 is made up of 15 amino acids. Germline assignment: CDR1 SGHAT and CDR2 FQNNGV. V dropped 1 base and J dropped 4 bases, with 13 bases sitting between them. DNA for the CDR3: TGTGCCAGCAGCTTAGTGGCAGGGTCGGCCACTGAAGCTTTCTTT. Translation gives CASSLVAGSATEAFF. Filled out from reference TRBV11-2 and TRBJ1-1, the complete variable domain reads EAGVAQSPRYKIIEKRQSVAFWCNPISGHATLYWYQQILGQGPKLLIQFQNNGVVDDSQLPKDRFSAERLKGVDSTLKIQPAKLEDSAVYLCASSLVAGSATEAFFGQGTRLTVV.

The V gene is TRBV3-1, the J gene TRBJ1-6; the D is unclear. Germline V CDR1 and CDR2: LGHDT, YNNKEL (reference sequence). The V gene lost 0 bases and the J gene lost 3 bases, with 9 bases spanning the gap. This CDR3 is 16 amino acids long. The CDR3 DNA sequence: TGTGCCAGCAGCCAAGATGGGCGGCGCTATAATTCACCCCTCCACTTT. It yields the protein CASSQDGRRYNSPLHF.

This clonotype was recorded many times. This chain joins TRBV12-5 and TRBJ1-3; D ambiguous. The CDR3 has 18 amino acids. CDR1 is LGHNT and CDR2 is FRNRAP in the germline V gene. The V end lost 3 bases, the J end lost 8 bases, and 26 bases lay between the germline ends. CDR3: CASGFFVPDGTRVDTIYF. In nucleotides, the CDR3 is TGTGCTAGTGGTTTTTTTGTGCCTGACGGAACGAGGGTCGACACCATATATTTT.

The DNA of the CDR3 is TGTGCCAGCAGCCAAGGGAGGCGGGGGGGCCGTGACACAGATACGCAGTATTTT. It specifies CASSQGRRGGRDTDTQYF. The rearrangement joins TRBV4-2 to TRBJ2-3; 9 nucleotides agree with TRBD2. The germline gives CDR1 LGHNA, CDR2 YNFKEQ. The junction had 10 bases not matched to a gene; V was cut back by 1 base and J by 2 bases. The CDR3 is 18 residues long.

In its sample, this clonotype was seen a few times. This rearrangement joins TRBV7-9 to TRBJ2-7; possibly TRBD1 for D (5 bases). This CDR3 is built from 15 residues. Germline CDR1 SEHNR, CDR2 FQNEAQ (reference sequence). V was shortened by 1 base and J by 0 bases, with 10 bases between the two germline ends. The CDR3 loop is CASSLGEGVSYEQYF. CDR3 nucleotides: TGTGCCAGCAGCTTAGGGGAAGGGGTCTCCTACGAGCAGTACTTC.

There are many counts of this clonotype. The CDR3 coding sequence is TGTGCCAGCAGCCCACCCGATTACGGACAGGGCCGCCTTCCCCATAATTCACCCCTCCACTTT. This gives the protein CASSPPDYGQGRLPHNSPLHF. J is TRBJ1-6 and V is TRBV7-9; 8 nucleotides line up with TRBD1. Germline assignment: CDR1 SEHNR and CDR2 FQNEAQ (reference sequence). The length of the CDR3 is 21 residues. V shed 5 bases and J 5 bases; nucleotides not matched to a gene: 23.

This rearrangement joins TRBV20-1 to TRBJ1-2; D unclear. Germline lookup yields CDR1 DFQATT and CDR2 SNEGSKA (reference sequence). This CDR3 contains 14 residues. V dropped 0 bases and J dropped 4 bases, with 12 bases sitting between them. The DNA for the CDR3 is TGCAGTGCTAGAGATCGCCCCCTCACCTATGGCTACACCTTC. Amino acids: CSARDRPLTYGYTF.

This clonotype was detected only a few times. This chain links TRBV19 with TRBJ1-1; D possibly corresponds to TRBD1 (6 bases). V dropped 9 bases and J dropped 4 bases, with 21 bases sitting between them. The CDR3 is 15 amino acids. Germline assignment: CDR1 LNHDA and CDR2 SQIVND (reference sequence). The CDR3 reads CASTERGGGPTEAFF. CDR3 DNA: TGTGCCAGCACCGAGAGAGGGGGGGGGCCCACTGAAGCTTTCTTT.

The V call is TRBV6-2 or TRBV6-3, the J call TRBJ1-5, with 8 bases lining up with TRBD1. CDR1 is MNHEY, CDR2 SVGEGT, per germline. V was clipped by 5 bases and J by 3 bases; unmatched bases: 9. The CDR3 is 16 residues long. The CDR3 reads CASSTYRDRYNQPQHF. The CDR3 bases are TGTGCCAGCAGTACATACCGGGACAGGTACAATCAGCCCCAGCATTTT.

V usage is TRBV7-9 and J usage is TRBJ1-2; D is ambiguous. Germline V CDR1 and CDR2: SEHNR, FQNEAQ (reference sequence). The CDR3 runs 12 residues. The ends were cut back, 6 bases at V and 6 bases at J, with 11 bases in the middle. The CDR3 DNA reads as TGTGCCAGCAGTACAGCGGTCCATGGCTACACCTTC. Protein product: CASSTAVHGYTF.

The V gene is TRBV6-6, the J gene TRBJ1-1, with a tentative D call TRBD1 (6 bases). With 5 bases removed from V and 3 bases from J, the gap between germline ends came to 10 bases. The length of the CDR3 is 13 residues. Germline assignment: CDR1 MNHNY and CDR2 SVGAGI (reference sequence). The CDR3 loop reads CASSEWGHTEAFF. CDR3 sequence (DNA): TGTGCCAGCAGTGAGTGGGGGCACACTGAAGCTTTCTTT.

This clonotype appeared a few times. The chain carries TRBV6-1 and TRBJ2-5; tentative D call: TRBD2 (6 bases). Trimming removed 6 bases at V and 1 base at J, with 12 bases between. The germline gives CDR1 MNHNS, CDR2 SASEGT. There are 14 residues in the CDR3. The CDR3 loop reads CASSFTGGQETQYF. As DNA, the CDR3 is TGTGCCAGCAGCTTCACCGGGGGCCAAGAGACCCAGTACTTC.

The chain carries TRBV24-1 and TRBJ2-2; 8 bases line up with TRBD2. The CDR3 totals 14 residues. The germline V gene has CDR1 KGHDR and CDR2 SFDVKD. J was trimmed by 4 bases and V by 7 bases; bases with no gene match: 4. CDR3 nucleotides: TGTGCCACCAGAAATAGCGGGGCCACCGGGGAGCTGTTTTTT. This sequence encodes CATRNSGATGELFF.